This TCR beta chain is drawn from a study of OX40 agonist ivuxolimab in advanced cancers. Study outcomes and limitations: CD4+ and CD8+ blood T cells expanded clonally by week 6 at 0.1 to 3.0 mg/kg.

Clones were read by immunoSEQ multiplex PCR, and TCRdb kept only the in-frame ones, dropping some. The table records roughly 20,000 clones, approximately 85% of them present only once. About this clone itself: Its antigen is still unknown.

The CDR3 totals 15 residues. V was shortened by 1 base and J by 1 base, with 10 bases between the two germline ends. Germline CDR1 is MGHRA and CDR2 is YSYEKL. This chain joins TRBV4-1 and TRBJ1-2; D possibly corresponds to TRBD1 (6 bases). Material: CD4+ or CD8+ T cells sorted from blood, obtained in a trial of the OX40 agonist ivuxolimab. This clonotype was obtained from an adult with an advanced solid tumor such as melanoma, head and neck, liver or kidney cancer. CDR3 sequence reads: CASSQAEGVNYGYTF. Here the CDR3 DNA reads TGCGCCAGCAGCCAAGCCGAGGGGGTTAACTATGGCTACACCTTC.